The clone carrying this T cell receptor beta chain has only a few counts. The target antigen is unknown. These data originate in a study of cytomegalovirus exposure and HLA in healthy donors. Findings and caveats of the study: Across HLA loci, a later analysis found differing TCR association rates, with DRB1 most and HLA-C fewest. Reports state that TCR beta sequences accurately predicted most subjects' HLA-A and HLA-B alleles. Clonal expansion, a later analysis showed, was greater in HLA-associated TCR beta chains than in equally common others. Roughly uniform depth of sequencing across donors was assumed in presence/absence analyses.

Germline V CDR1 and CDR2: MNHNY, SVGAGI (reference sequence). The CDR3 has 15 amino acids. The germline V and J ends were trimmed by 0 bases and 4 bases, with 12 bases remaining between them. The primer mix had 60 Vbeta and 13 Jbeta primers. Only in-frame clones appear in the TCRdb table, and some are missing; sequencing was by immunoSEQ multiplex PCR. This sample carries approximately 120,000 clones, about 68% of them seen once, and the ten largest clones take 3.5% to 4.5%. This receptor was identified in a man aged 35 to 55 in good health and CMV-seropositive. Material for sequencing was PBMCs. The J gene is TRBJ1-2, the V gene TRBV6-6; D is unclear. The CDR3 DNA follows: TGTGCCAGCAGTTACTCGGGAGGTTCACCCTATGGCTACACCTTC. This translates into CASSYSGGSPYGYTF.